A selection of T cell receptor beta chains follows, all from one sample in a study of beta chain features in type 1 diabetes. Data came from immunoSEQ multiplex PCR; TCRdb stores just in-frame clones and leaves some out. Of a few hundred thousand clones listed, about 30% are singletons. What was sequenced was central memory CD4+ T cells from blood. Every receptor here comes from a man aged 25-45 years in good health. Both conserved end residues are part of each CDR3. D genes are given only for firm matches. Rows give clone size only sometimes, using once, few, many, or a class for an expanded clone.

CASSLVEGAYNEQFF,TRBJ2-1,TRBV7-8,.,few
CASWAGKGEQYF,TRBJ2-7,TRBV6-5,.,few
CASSIGGSGGAQQYF,TRBJ2-7,TRBV19,TRBD2,.
CASSGTLYEQYF,TRBJ2-7,TRBV2,.,.
CASSPIPYEQYF,TRBJ2-7,TRBV6-4,.,many
CASSIEGSSGNTIYF,TRBJ1-3,TRBV6-5,.,.
CAWSGNRQRGLNEQFF,TRBJ2-1,TRBV30,.,.
CASSRFGAEVYGGTQYF,TRBJ2-3,TRBV7-6,.,few
CASSAITGENSPLHF,TRBJ1-6,TRBV25-1,TRBD1,many
CASSLSGTEAFF,TRBJ1-1,TRBV6-1,.,.
CSVSYRNTEAFF,TRBJ1-1,TRBV29-1,.,.
CASSVAGGFEAFF,TRBJ1-1,TRBV9,.,many
CASRPIGADTQYF,TRBJ2-3,TRBV5-6,.,few
CASTTGGRLNYGYTF,TRBJ1-2,TRBV6-6,.,.
CASSLGRDTGELFF,TRBJ2-2,TRBV7-2,.,.
CASSVAIAGLTDTQYF,TRBJ2-3,TRBV9,TRBD2,.
CASSNGGGDTQYF,TRBJ2-3,TRBV19,.,few
CSVDSGNTEAFF,TRBJ1-1,TRBV29-1,.,few
CASSSRTGYGYTF,TRBJ1-2,TRBV7-9,TRBD1,.
CASSQWRGAFTDTQYF,TRBJ2-3,TRBV4-2,TRBD2,.
CASSQPQAYEQYF,TRBJ2-7,TRBV4-2,.,.
CASSPMGLAIYEQYF,TRBJ2-7,TRBV7-2,TRBD2,few
CASSQSRATNEKLFF,TRBJ1-4,TRBV16,.,many
CASSIALAYNEQFF,TRBJ2-1,TRBV19,.,few
CASRGGAGLTREQYF,TRBJ2-7,TRBV27,.,few
CASSLGDSLYTEAFF,TRBJ1-1,TRBV7-2,TRBD1,.
CASSVDQTETDTQYF,TRBJ2-3,TRBV9,.,.
CSARDETQYF,TRBJ2-5,TRBV20-1,.,.
CASSTRVGRGGETQYF,TRBJ2-5,TRBV5-6,.,.
CASSPPGTLNNEQFF,TRBJ2-1,TRBV28,.,few
CASRRGVRDVPTTNEKLFF,TRBJ1-4,TRBV5-4,.,few
CSARTGGDYGYTF,TRBJ1-2,TRBV29-1,TRBD1,.
CSLRTGAGETQYF,TRBJ2-5,TRBV29-1,TRBD1,few
CASSHSISEQYF,TRBJ2-7,TRBV14,.,once
CASKYGETQYF,TRBJ2-5,TRBV6-6,.,few
CASSLVASEGYEQYF,TRBJ2-7,TRBV5-1,.,.
CASSFSGRYNEQFF,TRBJ2-1,TRBV7-2,.,few
CATSRGDTLYEQYF,TRBJ2-7,TRBV15,.,.
CASSPVVQGTDTQYF,TRBJ2-3,TRBV18,.,many
CSVEDDHGWGLSTDTQYF,TRBJ2-3,TRBV29-1,.,few
CASCYTDTQYF,TRBJ2-3,TRBV7-6,.,.
CASSQARQGARETQYF,TRBJ2-5,TRBV14,TRBD1,.
CSVEGGVGEQYF,TRBJ2-7,TRBV29-1,.,few
CASTLDRSIGYTF,TRBJ1-2,TRBV7-2,TRBD1,.
CASSPNPGFTNTEAFF,TRBJ1-1,TRBV11-2,.,few
CAWSALGQFNSPLHF,TRBJ1-6,TRBV30,.,few
CASSALLGTDTQYF,TRBJ2-3,TRBV9,.,.
CASSLGQLGPISYEQYF,TRBJ2-7,TRBV5-1,.,.
CASSYRTGETQYF,TRBJ2-5,TRBV25-1,.,.
CASSPRSQHEQYF,TRBJ2-7,TRBV5-6,.,.
CASSFRTEIQETQYF,TRBJ2-5,TRBV13,.,.
CASSGHQGHEQYF,TRBJ2-7,TRBV10-1,.,.
CASSQDIVRITDTQYF,TRBJ2-3,TRBV14,.,many